The rows below give T cell receptor beta chains drawn from one sample of a study of molecular identifiers for immune sequencing clone quantification. TCRdb used MiXCR to reprocess the PCR reads, holding one entry per CDR3 protein. The sample contains tens of thousands of distinct CDR3 sequences, around 27% of which appear only once. Sequencing used naive CD8+ T cells from blood, with Jurkat cell RNA spiked in. These receptors originate from a human donor in good health. Some libraries in this study had Jurkat cell RNA spiked in. The CDR3 runs from the conserved cysteine through the conserved F or W. A D gene is named only where the DNA matches it firmly. Size is stated for part of the rows, as once, few or many counts, or as a class when the clone is expanded.

clone_size	d_call	v_call	j_call	cdr3_length	cdr3_aa	cdr3_nt
-	-	TRBV20-1	TRBJ2-5	13	CSARQEFQETQYF	TGCAGTGCTCGACAGGAATTCCAAGAGACCCAGTACTTC
many	-	TRBV28	TRBJ1-2	11	CASSTTRFSSF	TGTGCCAGCAGCACCACCAGATTCAGCTCTTTC
many	-	TRBV4-1	TRBJ2-2	16	CASSLEGSPNTGELFF	TGCGCCAGCAGCCTCGAAGGAAGCCCGAACACCGGGGAGCTGTTTTTT
-	-	TRBV3-1	TRBJ2-5	13	CASSQVGPMTQYF	TGTGCCAGCAGCCAAGTAGGCCCGATGACCCAGTACTTC
many	-	TRBV6-2/TRBV6-3	TRBJ2-3	14	CASSYSLGPDTQYF	TGTGCCAGCAGTTACTCGTTAGGTCCAGATACGCAGTATTTT
-	-	TRBV30	TRBJ2-2	12	CAWSVHPGELFF	TGTGCCTGGAGTGTACACCCCGGGGAGCTGTTTTTT
few	-	TRBV28	TRBJ1-5	14	CASSQDRTNQPQHF	TGTGCCAGCAGCCAAGACAGGACCAATCAGCCCCAGCATTTT
few	-	TRBV27	TRBJ2-3	14	CASSLIDETDTQYF	TGTGCCAGCAGTTTAATAGATGAGACAGATACGCAGTATTTT
many	-	TRBV7-6	TRBJ2-5	14	CASSLLTGQETQYF	TGTGCCAGCAGCCTACTGACAGGTCAAGAGACCCAGTACTTC
many	-	TRBV5-5	TRBJ1-5	15	CASSFGAGGDQPQHF	TGTGCCAGCAGCTTCGGGGCCGGAGGGGATCAGCCCCAGCATTTT
many	TRBD1	TRBV28	TRBJ2-3	17	CASSSPLRQGGADTQYF	TGTGCCAGCAGTTCCCCTTTGAGACAGGGTGGAGCAGATACGCAGTATTTT
-	-	TRBV28	TRBJ2-7	14	CASSLWAGTYEQYF	TGTGCCAGCAGTTTGTGGGCAGGCACCTACGAGCAGTACTTC
many	TRBD1	TRBV29-1	TRBJ2-1	15	CSVEGQGARYNEQFF	TGCAGCGTTGAGGGCCAGGGGGCAAGGTACAATGAGCAGTTCTTC
few	TRBD1	TRBV12-3/TRBV12-4	TRBJ2-7	15	CASSGTGGLPYEQYF	TGTGCCAGCAGTGGGACAGGGGGACTACCCTACGAGCAGTACTTC
many	-	TRBV5-8	TRBJ2-7	13	CASSLHTGTEQYF	TGTGCCAGCAGCTTACATACAGGGACCGAGCAGTACTTC
few	-	TRBV10-3	TRBJ1-1	12	CAIGGVNTEAFF	TGTGCCATCGGCGGCGTGAACACTGAAGCTTTCTTT
many	-	TRBV6-5	TRBJ1-5	14	CASSYSPGAQPQHF	TGTGCCAGCAGTTACTCTCCGGGGGCTCAGCCCCAGCATTTT
many	TRBD2	TRBV6-2/TRBV6-3	TRBJ2-3	15	CASSGTSGGEDTQYF	TGTGCCAGCAGTGGGACTAGCGGGGGCGAAGATACGCAGTATTTT
few	-	TRBV28	TRBJ2-7	13	CASSLGLLYEQYF	TGTGCCAGCAGTCTCGGTCTACTCTACGAGCAGTACTTC
-	-	TRBV19	TRBJ2-7	13	CASSTGMRYEQYF	TGTGCCAGTAGTACAGGGATGCGGTACGAGCAGTACTTC
many	-	TRBV5-4	TRBJ2-7	14	CASSFRGIPHEQYF	TGTGCCAGCAGCTTTCGAGGGATTCCCCACGAGCAGTACTTC
few	-	TRBV20-1	TRBJ1-6	13	CSALGQGNSPPHF	TGCAGTGCCCTAGGGCAGGGGAATTCACCCCCCCACTTT
-	-	TRBV13	TRBJ1-6	15	CASSLGVAGASTLHF	TGTGCCAGCAGCTTAGGGGTGGCAGGAGCCTCCACCCTCCACTTT